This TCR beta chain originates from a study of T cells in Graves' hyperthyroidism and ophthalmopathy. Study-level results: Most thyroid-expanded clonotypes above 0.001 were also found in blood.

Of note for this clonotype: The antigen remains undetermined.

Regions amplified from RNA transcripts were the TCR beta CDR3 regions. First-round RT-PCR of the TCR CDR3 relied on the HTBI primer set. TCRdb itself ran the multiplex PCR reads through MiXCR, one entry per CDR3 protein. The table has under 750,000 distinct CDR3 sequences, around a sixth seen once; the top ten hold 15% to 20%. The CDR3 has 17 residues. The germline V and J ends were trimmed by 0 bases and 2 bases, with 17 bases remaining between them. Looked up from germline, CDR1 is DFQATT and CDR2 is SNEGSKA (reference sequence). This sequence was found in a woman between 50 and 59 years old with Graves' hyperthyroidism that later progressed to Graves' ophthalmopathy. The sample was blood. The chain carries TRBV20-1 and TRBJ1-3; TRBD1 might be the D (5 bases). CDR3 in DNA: TGCAGTGCTAGAGATCGGCTCCAGGGTCCCGCTGGAAACACCATATATTTT. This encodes CSARDRLQGPAGNTIYF.